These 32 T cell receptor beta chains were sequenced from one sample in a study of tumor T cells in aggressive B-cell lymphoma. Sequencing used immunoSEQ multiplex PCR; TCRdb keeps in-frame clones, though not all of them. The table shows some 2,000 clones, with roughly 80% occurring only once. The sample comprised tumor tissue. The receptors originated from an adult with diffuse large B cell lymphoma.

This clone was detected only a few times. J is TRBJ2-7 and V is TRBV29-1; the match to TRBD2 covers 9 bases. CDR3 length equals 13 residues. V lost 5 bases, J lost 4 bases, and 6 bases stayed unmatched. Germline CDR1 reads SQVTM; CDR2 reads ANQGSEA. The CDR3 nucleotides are TGCAGCGTTCAGCTAGCGGGGAAGTACGAGCAGTACTTC. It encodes CSVQLAGKYEQYF.

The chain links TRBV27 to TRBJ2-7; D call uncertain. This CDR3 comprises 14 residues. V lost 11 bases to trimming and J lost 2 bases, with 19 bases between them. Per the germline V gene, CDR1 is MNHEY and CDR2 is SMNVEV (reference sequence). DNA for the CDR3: TGTGCCCCTCGCGACGGGTATGCGACCTACGAGCAGTACTTC. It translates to CAPRDGYATYEQYF.

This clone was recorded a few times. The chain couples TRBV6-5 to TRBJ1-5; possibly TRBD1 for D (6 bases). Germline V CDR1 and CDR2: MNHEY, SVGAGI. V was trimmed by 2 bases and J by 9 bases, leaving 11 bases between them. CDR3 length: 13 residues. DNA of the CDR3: TGTGCCAGCAGTTACCGCAGGGGATTGCCCCAGCATTTT. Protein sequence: CASSYRRGLPQHF.

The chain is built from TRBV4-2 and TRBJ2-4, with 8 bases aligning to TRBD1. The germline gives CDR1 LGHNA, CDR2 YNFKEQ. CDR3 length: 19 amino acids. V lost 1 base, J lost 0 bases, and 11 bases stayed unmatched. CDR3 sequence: CASSQAFTGGYRAKNIQYF. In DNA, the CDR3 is TGTGCCAGCAGCCAAGCGTTCACAGGGGGGTATCGAGCCAAAAACATTCAGTACTTC.

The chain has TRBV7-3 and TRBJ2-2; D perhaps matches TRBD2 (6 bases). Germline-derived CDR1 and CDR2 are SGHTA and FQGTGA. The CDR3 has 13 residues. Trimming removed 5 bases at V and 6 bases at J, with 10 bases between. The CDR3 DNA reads TGTGCCAGCAGCGTATCGGGAGCCGGGGAGCTGTTTTTT. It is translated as CASSVSGAGELFF.

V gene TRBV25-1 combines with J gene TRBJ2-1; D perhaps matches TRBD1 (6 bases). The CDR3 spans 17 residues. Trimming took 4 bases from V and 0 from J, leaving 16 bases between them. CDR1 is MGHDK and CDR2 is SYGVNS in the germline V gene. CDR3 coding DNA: TGTGCCAGCAGTGCCTTAGGACAGTCCCGCTCCTACAATGAGCAGTTCTTC. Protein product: CASSALGQSRSYNEQFF.

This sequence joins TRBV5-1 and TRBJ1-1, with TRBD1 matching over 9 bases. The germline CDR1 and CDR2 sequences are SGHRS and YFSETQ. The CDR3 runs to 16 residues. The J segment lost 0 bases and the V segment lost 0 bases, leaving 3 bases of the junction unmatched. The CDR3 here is CASSLGTGVMNTEAFF. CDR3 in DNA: TGCGCCAGCAGCTTGGGGACAGGGGTAATGAACACTGAAGCTTTCTTT. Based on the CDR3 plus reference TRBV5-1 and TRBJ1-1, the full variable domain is KAGVTQTPRYLIKTRGQQVTLSCSPISGHRSVSWYQQTPGQGLQFLFEYFSETQRNKGNFPGRFSGRQFSNSRSEMNVSTLELGDSALYLCASSLGTGVMNTEAFFGQGTRLTVV.

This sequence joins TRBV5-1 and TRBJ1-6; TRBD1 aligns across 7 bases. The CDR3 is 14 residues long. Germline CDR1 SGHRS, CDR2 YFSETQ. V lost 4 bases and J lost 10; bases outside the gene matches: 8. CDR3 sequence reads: CASSAGGPGSPLHF. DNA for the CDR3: TGCGCCAGCAGCGCAGGGGGGCCTGGGTCACCCCTCCACTTT.

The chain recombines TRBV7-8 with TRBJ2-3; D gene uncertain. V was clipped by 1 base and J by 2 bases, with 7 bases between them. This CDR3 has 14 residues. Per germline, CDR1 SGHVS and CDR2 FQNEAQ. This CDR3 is CASSLGGYTDTQYF. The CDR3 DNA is TGTGCCAGCAGCTTAGGAGGATACACAGATACGCAGTATTTT.

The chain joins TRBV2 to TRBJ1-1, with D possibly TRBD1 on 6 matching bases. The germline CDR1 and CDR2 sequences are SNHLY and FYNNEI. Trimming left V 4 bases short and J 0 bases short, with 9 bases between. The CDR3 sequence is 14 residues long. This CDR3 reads CASSGGGMNTEAFF. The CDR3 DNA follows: TGTGCCAGCAGTGGGGGGGGCATGAACACTGAAGCTTTCTTT.

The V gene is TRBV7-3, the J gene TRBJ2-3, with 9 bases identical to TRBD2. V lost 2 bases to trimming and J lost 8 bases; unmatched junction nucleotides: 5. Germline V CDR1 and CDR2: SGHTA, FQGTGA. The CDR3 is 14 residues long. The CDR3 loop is CASSLGFSGSTQYF. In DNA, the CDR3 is TGTGCCAGCAGCTTAGGGTTTAGCGGGAGTACGCAGTATTTT. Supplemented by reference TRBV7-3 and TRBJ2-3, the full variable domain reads GAGVSQTPSNKVTEKGKYVELRCDPISGHTALYWYRQSLGQGPEFLIYFQGTGAADDSGLPNDRFFAVRPEGSVSTLKIQRTERGDSAVYLCASSLGFSGSTQYFGPGTRLTVL.

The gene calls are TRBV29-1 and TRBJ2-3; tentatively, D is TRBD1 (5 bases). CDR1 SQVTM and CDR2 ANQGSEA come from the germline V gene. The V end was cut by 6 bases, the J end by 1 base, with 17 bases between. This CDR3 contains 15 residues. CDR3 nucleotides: TGCAGCGTGCATTCGGACACTGCAGGCACAGATACGCAGTATTTT. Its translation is CSVHSDTAGTDTQYF.

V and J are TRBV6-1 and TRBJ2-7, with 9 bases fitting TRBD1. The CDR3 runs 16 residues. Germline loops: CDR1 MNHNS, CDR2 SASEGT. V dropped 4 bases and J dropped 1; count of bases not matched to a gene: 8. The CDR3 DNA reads TGTGCCAGCAGTGCTCCCCGACAGGGGGGGTCCTACGAGCAGTACTTC. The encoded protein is CASSAPRQGGSYEQYF.

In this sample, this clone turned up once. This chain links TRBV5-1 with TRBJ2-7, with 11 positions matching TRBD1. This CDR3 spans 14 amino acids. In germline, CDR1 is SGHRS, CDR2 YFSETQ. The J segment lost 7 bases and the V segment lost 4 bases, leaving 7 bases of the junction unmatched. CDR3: CASSITGTGGEQYF. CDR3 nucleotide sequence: TGCGCCAGCAGCATCACCGGGACAGGGGGAGAGCAGTACTTC.

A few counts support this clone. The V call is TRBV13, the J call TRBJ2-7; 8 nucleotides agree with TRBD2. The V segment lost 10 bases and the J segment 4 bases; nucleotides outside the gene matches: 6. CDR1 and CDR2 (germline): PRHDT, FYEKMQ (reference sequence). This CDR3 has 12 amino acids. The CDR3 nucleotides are TGTGCCACTAGTAGCGGGGCGTACGAGCAGTACTTC. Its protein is CATSSGAYEQYF. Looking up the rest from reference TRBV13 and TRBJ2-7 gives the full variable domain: AAGVIQSPRHLIKEKRETATLKCYPIPRHDTVYWYQQGPGQDPQFLISFYEKMQSDKGSIPDRFSAQQFSDYHSELNMSSLELGDSALYFCATSSGAYEQYFGPGTRLTVT.

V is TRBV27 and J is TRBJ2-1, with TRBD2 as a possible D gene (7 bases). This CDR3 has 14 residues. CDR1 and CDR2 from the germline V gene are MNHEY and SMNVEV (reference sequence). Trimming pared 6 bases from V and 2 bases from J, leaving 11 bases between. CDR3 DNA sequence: TGTGCCAGCAGCCGAGGGGGGGCCTACAATGAGCAGTTCTTC. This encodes CASSRGGAYNEQFF.

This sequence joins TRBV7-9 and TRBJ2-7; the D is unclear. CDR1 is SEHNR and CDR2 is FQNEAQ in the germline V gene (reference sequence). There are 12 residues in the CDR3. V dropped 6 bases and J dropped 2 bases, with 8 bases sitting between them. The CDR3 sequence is CASSPRAYEQYF. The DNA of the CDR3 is TGTGCCAGCAGTCCCCGGGCCTACGAGCAGTACTTC.

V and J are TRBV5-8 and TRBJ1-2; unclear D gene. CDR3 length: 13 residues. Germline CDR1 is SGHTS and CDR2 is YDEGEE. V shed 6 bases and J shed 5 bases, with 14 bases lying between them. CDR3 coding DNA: TGTGCCAGCACCCTCCGAGCTTCTTATGGCTACACCTTC. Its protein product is CASTLRASYGYTF.

CDR3 sequence: CASSYKASGGNEQFF. As DNA, the CDR3 is TGTGCCAGCAGTTACAAGGCTAGCGGGGGTAATGAGCAGTTCTTC. The chain uses TRBV6-6 and TRBJ2-1; 10 bases agree with TRBD2. CDR1 is MNHNY and CDR2 is SVGAGI in the germline V gene (reference sequence). Trimming removed 2 bases from V and 7 bases from J; junction bases left unmatched: 5. The CDR3 sequence is 15 residues long.

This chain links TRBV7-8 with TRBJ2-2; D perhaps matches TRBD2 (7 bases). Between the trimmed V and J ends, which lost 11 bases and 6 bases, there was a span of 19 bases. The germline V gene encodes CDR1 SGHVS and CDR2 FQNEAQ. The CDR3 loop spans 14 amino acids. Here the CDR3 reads CASRGALGPGELFF. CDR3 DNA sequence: TGTGCCTCTCGGGGGGCCCTCGGCCCCGGGGAGCTGTTTTTT.

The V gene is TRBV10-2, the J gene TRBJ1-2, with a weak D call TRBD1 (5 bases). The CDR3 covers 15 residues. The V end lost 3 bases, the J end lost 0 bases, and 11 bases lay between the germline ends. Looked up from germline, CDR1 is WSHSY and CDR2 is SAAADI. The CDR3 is CASSEVQGTNYGYTF. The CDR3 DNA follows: TGCGCCAGCAGTGAAGTCCAGGGTACTAACTATGGCTACACCTTC.

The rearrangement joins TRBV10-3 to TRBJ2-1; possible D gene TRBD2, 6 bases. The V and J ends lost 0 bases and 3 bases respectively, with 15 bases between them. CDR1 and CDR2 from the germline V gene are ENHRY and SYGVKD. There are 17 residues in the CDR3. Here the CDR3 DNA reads TGTGCCATCAGTGAGTCCGGAAGGCGGGGCCGCTACAATGAGCAGTTCTTC. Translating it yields CAISESGRRGRYNEQFF.

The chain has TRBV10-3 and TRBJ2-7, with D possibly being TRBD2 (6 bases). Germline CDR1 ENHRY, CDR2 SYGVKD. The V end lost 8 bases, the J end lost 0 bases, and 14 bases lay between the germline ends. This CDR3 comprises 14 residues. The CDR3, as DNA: TGTGCCATCCTTGCGGGGCGAACCTCCTACGAGCAGTACTTC. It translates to CAILAGRTSYEQYF.

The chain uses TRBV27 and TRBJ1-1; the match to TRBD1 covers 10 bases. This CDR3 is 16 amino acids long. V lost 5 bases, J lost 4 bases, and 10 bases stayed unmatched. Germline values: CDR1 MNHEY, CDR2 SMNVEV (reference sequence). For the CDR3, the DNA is TGTGCCAGCAGTCGACAGGGGGCGGCCGGGAGCACTGAAGCTTTCTTT. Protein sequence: CASSRQGAAGSTEAFF.

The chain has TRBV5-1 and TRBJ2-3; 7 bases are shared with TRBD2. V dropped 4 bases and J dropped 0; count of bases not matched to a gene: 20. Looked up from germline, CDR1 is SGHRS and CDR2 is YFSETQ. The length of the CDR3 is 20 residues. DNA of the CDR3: TGCGCCAGCAGCCAAGGGGATAGAGCGGGGCGTCGAACTAGCACAGATACGCAGTATTTT. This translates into CASSQGDRAGRRTSTDTQYF.

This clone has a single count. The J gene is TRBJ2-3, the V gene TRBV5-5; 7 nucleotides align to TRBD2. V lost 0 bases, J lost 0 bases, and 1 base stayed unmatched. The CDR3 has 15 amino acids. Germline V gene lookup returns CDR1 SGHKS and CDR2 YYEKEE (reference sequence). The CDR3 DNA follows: TGTGCCAGCAGCTTGGGGGACTATAGCACAGATACGCAGTATTTT. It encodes CASSLGDYSTDTQYF.

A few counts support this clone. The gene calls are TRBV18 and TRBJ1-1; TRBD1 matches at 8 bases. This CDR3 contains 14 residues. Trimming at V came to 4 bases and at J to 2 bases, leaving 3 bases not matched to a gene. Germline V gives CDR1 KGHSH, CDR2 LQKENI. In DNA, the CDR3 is TGTGCCAGCTCACACGGACAGGGAAACACTGAAGCTTTCTTT. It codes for CASSHGQGNTEAFF.

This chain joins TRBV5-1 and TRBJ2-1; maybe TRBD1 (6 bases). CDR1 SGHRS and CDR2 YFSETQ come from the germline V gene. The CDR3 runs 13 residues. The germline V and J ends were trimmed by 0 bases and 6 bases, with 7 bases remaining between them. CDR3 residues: CASSLAGVNEQFF. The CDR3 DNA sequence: TGCGCCAGCAGCTTGGCAGGGGTCAATGAGCAGTTCTTC. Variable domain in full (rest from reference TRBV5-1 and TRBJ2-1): KAGVTQTPRYLIKTRGQQVTLSCSPISGHRSVSWYQQTPGQGLQFLFEYFSETQRNKGNFPGRFSGRQFSNSRSEMNVSTLELGDSALYLCASSLAGVNEQFFGPGTRLTVL.

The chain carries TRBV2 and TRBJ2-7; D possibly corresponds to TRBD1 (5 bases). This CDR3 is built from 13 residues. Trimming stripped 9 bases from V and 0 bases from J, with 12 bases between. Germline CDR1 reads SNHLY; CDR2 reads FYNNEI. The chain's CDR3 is CARGERSSYEQYF. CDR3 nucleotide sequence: TGTGCCAGAGGGGAACGGAGCTCCTACGAGCAGTACTTC. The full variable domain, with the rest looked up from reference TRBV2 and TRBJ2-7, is EPEVTQTPSHQVTQMGQEVILRCVPISNHLYFYWYRQILGQKVEFLVSFYNNEISEKSEIFDDQFSVERPDGSNFTLKIRSTKLEDSAMYFCARGERSSYEQYFGPGTRLTVT.

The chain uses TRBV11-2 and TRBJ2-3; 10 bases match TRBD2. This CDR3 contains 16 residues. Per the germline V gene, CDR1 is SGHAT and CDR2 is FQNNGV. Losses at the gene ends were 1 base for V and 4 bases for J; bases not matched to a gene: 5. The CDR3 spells CASSLGGLASPDTQYF. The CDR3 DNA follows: TGTGCCAGCAGCTTAGGGGGACTAGCGAGCCCAGATACGCAGTATTTT.

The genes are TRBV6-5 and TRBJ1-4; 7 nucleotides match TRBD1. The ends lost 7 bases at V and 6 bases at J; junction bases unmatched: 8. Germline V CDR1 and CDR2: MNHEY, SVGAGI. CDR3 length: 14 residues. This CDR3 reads CASKTGTADEKLFF. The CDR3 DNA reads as TGTGCCAGCAAAACTGGGACAGCGGATGAAAAACTGTTTTTT.

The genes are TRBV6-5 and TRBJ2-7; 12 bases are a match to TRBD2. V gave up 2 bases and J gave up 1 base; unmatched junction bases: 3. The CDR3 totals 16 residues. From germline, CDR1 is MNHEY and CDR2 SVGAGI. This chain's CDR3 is CASSYLAGGRSYEQYF. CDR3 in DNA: TGTGCCAGCAGTTACCTAGCGGGGGGGCGGTCCTACGAGCAGTACTTC.